This entry lists 15 T cell receptor beta chains sequenced from one sample in a study of shared clonotypes between healthy human individuals. The protocol was immunoSEQ multiplex PCR, while the TCRdb copy is restricted to in-frame clones and leaves out a portion. Of about 480,000 clones listed, 79% are singletons. The sample comprised PBMCs. These receptor sequences come from a middle-aged woman in good health. Some clones in this sample may be carry-over from other donors' samples.

This chain links TRBV30 with TRBJ1-2; unclear D gene. Trimming shortened V by 0 bases and J by 7 bases, and 15 bases separated the two germline ends. There are 14 residues in the CDR3. Germline CDR1 reads GTSNPN; CDR2 reads SVGIG (reference sequence). For the CDR3, the DNA is TGTGCCTGGAGTGTTGGGCGCCTGCGTGCTGGCTACACCTTC. This sequence encodes CAWSVGRLRAGYTF.

The chain links TRBV5-6 to TRBJ1-4; D remains unclear. Trimming removed 4 bases from V and 11 bases from J, with 12 bases in between. The CDR3 loop spans 12 amino acids. Per the germline V gene, CDR1 is SGHDT and CDR2 is YYEEEE. CDR3 in DNA: TGTGCCAGCAGCCAACGGGTGGGTAAACTGTTTTTT. It yields the protein CASSQRVGKLFF. Together with reference TRBV5-6 and TRBJ1-4, the CDR3 gives the full variable domain: DAGVTQSPTHLIKTRGQQVTLRCSPKSGHDTVSWYQQALGQGPQFIFQYYEEEERQRGNFPDRFSGHQFPNYSSELNVNALLLGDSALYLCASSQRVGKLFFGSGTQLSVL.

This chain joins TRBV10-3 and TRBJ1-5; D is possibly TRBD1 (5 bases). With 8 bases removed from V and 4 bases from J, the gap between germline ends came to 15 bases. This CDR3 spans 14 amino acids. CDR1 is ENHRY, CDR2 SYGVKD, per germline. The CDR3 region is CAISLEGSNQPQHF. The CDR3 DNA reads TGTGCCATCTCCCTCGAGGGGTCTAATCAGCCCCAGCATTTT.

V is TRBV5-4 and J is TRBJ2-1, with D tentatively TRBD2 (6 bases). V was pared by 4 bases and J by 0 bases, with 8 bases between. Germline V CDR1 and CDR2: SGHNT, YYREEE (reference sequence). The CDR3 is 14 residues long. The CDR3 DNA follows: TGTGCCAGCAGCCCAGCGGGCTCCTACAATGAGCAGTTCTTC. Protein product: CASSPAGSYNEQFF. The variable domain in full, with the rest retrieved from reference TRBV5-4 and TRBJ2-1, is ETGVTQSPTHLIKTRGQQVTLRCSSQSGHNTVSWYQQALGQGPQFIFQYYREEENGRGNFPPRFSGLQFPNYSSELNVNALELDDSALYLCASSPAGSYNEQFFGPGTRLTVL.

This clone occurred once. V usage is TRBV6-6 and J usage is TRBJ2-5; either TRBD1 or TRBD2 may fit D (5 bases each). Looked up from germline, CDR1 is MNHNY and CDR2 is SVGAGI (reference sequence). The CDR3 is 14 residues long. Trimming left V 10 bases short and J 3 bases short, with 18 bases between. Here the CDR3 DNA reads TGTGCCACCCACCTATTTGGGACGAAAGAGACCCAGTACTTC. It encodes CATHLFGTKETQYF.

Comments on this clone: With only one base between it and a far larger clone, this is likely a read error. This sample includes further DNA sequences coding for the same CDR3. The rearrangement uses TRBV7-9 and TRBJ2-7; D is possibly TRBD2 (6 bases). CDR3 length equals 16 residues. Germline V CDR1 and CDR2: SEHNR, FQNEAQ (reference sequence). Trimming took off 5 bases at V and 6 bases at J, with 23 bases between the two ends. The CDR3 DNA reads as TGTGCCAGCAGCCAGGGATTATCGGGACTCCGGGCCGAGCAGTACTTC. Translated: CASSQGLSGLRAEQYF.

This chain connects TRBV5-1 to TRBJ2-6, with 11 bases lining up with TRBD2. The trim removed 2 bases at V and 2 bases at J, leaving 3 bases unmatched. This CDR3 region has 17 residues. The germline V gene encodes CDR1 SGHRS and CDR2 YFSETQ. CDR3 loop: CASSFASGRTGANVLTF. The DNA of the CDR3 is TGCGCCAGCAGCTTCGCTAGCGGGAGGACTGGGGCCAACGTCCTGACTTTC.

This sequence joins TRBV29-1 and TRBJ2-3; either TRBD1 or TRBD2 may fit D (5 bases each). V lost 4 bases to trimming and J lost 14 bases, with 16 bases between them. The CDR3 length is 11 residues. CDR1 and CDR2 (germline): SQVTM, ANQGSEA. The CDR3, as DNA: TGCAGCGTTGGGGACGGGCCTCGGGGGTATTTT. This codes for CSVGDGPRGYF.

J is TRBJ2-7 and V is TRBV7-9, with D unresolved. Looked up from germline, CDR1 is SEHNR and CDR2 is FQNEAQ (reference sequence). The CDR3 length is 13 residues. The V end was cut by 4 bases, the J end by 4 bases, with 11 bases between. The CDR3 nucleotides read TGTGCCAGCAGCTCCCTGGCGGAGTACGAGCAGTACTTC. Its protein product is CASSSLAEYEQYF.

The chain links TRBV2 to TRBJ1-5; 8 nucleotides match TRBD1. With V trimmed by 6 bases and J by 11 bases, 12 bases remained unmatched. Germline V lookup: CDR1 SNHLY, CDR2 FYNNEI. This CDR3 spans 14 amino acids. The CDR3 reads CASRQYDNRGTQHF. The CDR3 DNA reads TGTGCCAGCAGGCAATATGACAACAGGGGGACCCAGCATTTT.

A few counts support this clone. The chain has TRBV7-2 and TRBJ2-5; possibly TRBD1 for D (6 bases). Trimming stripped 6 bases from V and 5 bases from J, with 19 bases between. Germline CDR1 and CDR2: SGHTA and FQGNSA. CDR3 size: 15 residues. CDR3 nucleotide sequence: TGTGCCAGCAGGACCACAGGGTCCTCCGGGGAGACCCAGTACTTC. Translation: CASRTTGSSGETQYF.

The chain has TRBV10-1 and TRBJ2-3; D may be TRBD1 (6 bases). Germline V gene data show CDR1 as WNHNN and CDR2 as SYGVQD (reference sequence). The germline V and J ends were trimmed by 1 base and 3 bases, with 11 bases remaining between them. The CDR3 is 15 amino acids. The CDR3 protein is CASSEWQGMTDTQYF. CDR3 coding DNA: TGCGCCAGCAGTGAGTGGCAGGGGATGACAGATACGCAGTATTTT.

The chain uses TRBV30 and TRBJ2-2, with 8 nucleotides matching TRBD1. This CDR3 spans 13 amino acids. V shed 7 bases, J shed 0 bases, and the junction held 1 base outside the gene matches. Per germline, CDR1 GTSNPN and CDR2 SVGIG (reference sequence). This CDR3 reads CASGQANTGELFF. DNA for the CDR3: TGTGCCTCGGGACAGGCGAACACCGGGGAGCTGTTTTTT.

Here the CDR3 reads CASSSEAGFTGELFF. CDR3 nucleotide sequence: TGTGCCAGCAGCTCTGAGGCAGGGTTCACCGGGGAGCTGTTTTTT. The rearrangement uses TRBV7-9 and TRBJ2-2; D is possibly TRBD1 (5 bases). The CDR3 spans 15 residues. Germline CDR1 is SEHNR and CDR2 is FQNEAQ (reference sequence). The V and J ends lost 4 bases and 4 bases respectively, with 13 bases between them.

This clone came up many times. Within the sample, other DNA sequences also encode this same CDR3. V usage is TRBV27 and J usage is TRBJ1-2; D not certain. V lost 3 bases, J lost 4 bases, and 9 bases lay in between. The CDR3 is 13 amino acids. Germline CDR1 MNHEY, CDR2 SMNVEV (reference sequence). CDR3 DNA sequence: TGTGCCAGCAGTTTGAAGGGTGGCTATGGCTACACCTTC. Encoded protein: CASSLKGGYGYTF.